This is a list of T cell receptor beta chains from one sample in a study of T cells in Graves' hyperthyroidism and ophthalmopathy. Each CDR3 protein gets one entry after TCRdb re-called the multiplex PCR reads with MiXCR. Of fewer than 400,000 distinct CDR3 sequences listed, more than 12% were seen once; the top ten hold 25% to 30%. Sequencing was carried out using blood. The receptors come from a man aged 45-65 years with Graves' ophthalmopathy. Both conserved end residues are part of each CDR3. Each record gives: J gene, D gene, clone size, CDR3 length, V gene, CDR3 DNA, CDR3 protein. A D gene is named only where the DNA matches it firmly. Clone size is stated in some rows and not others, as once, few, many or a class when expanded.

j_call: TRBJ2-7
d_call: TRBD2
clone_size: few
cdr3_length: 14
v_call: TRBV19
cdr3_nt: TGTGCCAGTAGTATAAGAGCGGGATATTACGAGCAGTACTTC
cdr3_aa: CASSIRAGYYEQYF

j_call: TRBJ2-1
d_call: -
clone_size: many
cdr3_length: 12
v_call: TRBV7-9
cdr3_nt: TGTGCCAGCAGCCCTGGTGAAGGTGAGCAGTTCTTC
cdr3_aa: CASSPGEGEQFF

j_call: TRBJ2-2
d_call: -
clone_size: -
cdr3_length: 15
v_call: TRBV19
cdr3_nt: TGTGCCAGTAGTGCCCAGAATACGAACACCGGGGAGCTGTTTTTT
cdr3_aa: CASSAQNTNTGELFF

j_call: TRBJ2-2
d_call: -
clone_size: many
cdr3_length: 14
v_call: TRBV11-1
cdr3_nt: TGTGCCAGCAGACCAAGACCTAGCGTCGGGGAGCTGTTTTTT
cdr3_aa: CASRPRPSVGELFF

j_call: TRBJ2-5
d_call: TRBD2
clone_size: few
cdr3_length: 14
v_call: TRBV12-3/TRBV12-4
cdr3_nt: TGTGCCAGCAGTTTGGGGGGGAGTTTCGAGACCCAGTACTTC
cdr3_aa: CASSLGGSFETQYF

j_call: TRBJ2-3
d_call: TRBD2
clone_size: -
cdr3_length: 14
v_call: TRBV12-3/TRBV12-4
cdr3_nt: TGTGCCAGCAGCCTTAGCGGGGACACAGATACGCAGTATTTT
cdr3_aa: CASSLSGDTDTQYF

j_call: TRBJ2-2
d_call: TRBD2
clone_size: -
cdr3_length: 13
v_call: TRBV2
cdr3_nt: TGTGCCAGCATCGGCGGGAGAACCGGGGAGCTGTTTTTT
cdr3_aa: CASIGGRTGELFF

j_call: TRBJ2-7
d_call: -
clone_size: many
cdr3_length: 20
v_call: TRBV7-9
cdr3_nt: TGTGCCAGCAGCTTCCCTCTCGCAGGACAGACCCCCCGAGCCCCCTACGAGCAGTACTTC
cdr3_aa: CASSFPLAGQTPRAPYEQYF

j_call: TRBJ2-3
d_call: -
clone_size: -
cdr3_length: 15
v_call: TRBV2
cdr3_nt: TGTGCCAGCCCCGAAGGGGCGGAGAGCACAGATACGCAGTATTTT
cdr3_aa: CASPEGAESTDTQYF

j_call: TRBJ2-7
d_call: -
clone_size: -
cdr3_length: 14
v_call: TRBV24-1
cdr3_nt: TGTGCCACCAGTAATCCCGAGACATCCTACGAGCAGTACTTC
cdr3_aa: CATSNPETSYEQYF

j_call: TRBJ2-7
d_call: TRBD2
clone_size: many
cdr3_length: 14
v_call: TRBV3-1
cdr3_nt: TGTGCCAGCAGCCAAGGAGGGACTAGCGGTGAGCAGTACTTC
cdr3_aa: CASSQGGTSGEQYF

j_call: TRBJ2-5
d_call: -
clone_size: many
cdr3_length: 11
v_call: TRBV2
cdr3_nt: TGTGCCAGCAGTGACCTGGGGACCCAGTACTTC
cdr3_aa: CASSDLGTQYF

j_call: TRBJ2-1
d_call: TRBD2
clone_size: few
cdr3_length: 16
v_call: TRBV15
cdr3_nt: TGTGCCACCAGCAGAGGAGGGACTAGCGGGAGTTGGCGGCAGTTCTTC
cdr3_aa: CATSRGGTSGSWRQFF

j_call: TRBJ2-3
d_call: -
clone_size: -
cdr3_length: 13
v_call: TRBV9
cdr3_nt: TGTGCCAGCAGCGAGCAGACGGTAGATACGCAGTATTTT
cdr3_aa: CASSEQTVDTQYF

j_call: TRBJ2-7
d_call: -
clone_size: many
cdr3_length: 13
v_call: TRBV20-1
cdr3_nt: TGCAGTGCTAGAGGTCTAGGGGGTTCCGAGCAGTACTTC
cdr3_aa: CSARGLGGSEQYF

j_call: TRBJ2-3
d_call: TRBD2
clone_size: -
cdr3_length: 20
v_call: TRBV24-1
cdr3_nt: TGTGCCACCAGTGATTTGCAAGGTCGGGAGGGCCAGGTTCGGACAGATACGCAGTATTTT
cdr3_aa: CATSDLQGREGQVRTDTQYF

j_call: TRBJ2-3
d_call: -
clone_size: many
cdr3_length: 16
v_call: TRBV6-6
cdr3_nt: TGTGCCAGCAGTTACAGCCCAGGGCGTGAGGCAGATACGCAGTATTTT
cdr3_aa: CASSYSPGREADTQYF

j_call: TRBJ2-3
d_call: -
clone_size: many
cdr3_length: 15
v_call: TRBV27
cdr3_nt: TGTGCCAGCAGCCCTAGTGGGAGTTACACAGATACGCAGTATTTT
cdr3_aa: CASSPSGSYTDTQYF

j_call: TRBJ2-4
d_call: -
clone_size: many
cdr3_length: 17
v_call: TRBV2
cdr3_nt: TGTGCCAGCAGGCGCGGGGATGTTGGAAGTTTCAAAAACATTCAGTACTTC
cdr3_aa: CASRRGDVGSFKNIQYF

j_call: TRBJ2-1
d_call: -
clone_size: -
cdr3_length: 17
v_call: TRBV11-2
cdr3_nt: TGTGCCAGCAGCTCCCCCAACCTACTAGCATACGAAACTCAGCAGTTCTTC
cdr3_aa: CASSSPNLLAYETQQFF

j_call: TRBJ2-3
d_call: -
clone_size: many
cdr3_length: 14
v_call: TRBV20-1
cdr3_nt: TGCAGTGCCCAGCCCCCGATCCACACAGATACGCAGTATTTT
cdr3_aa: CSAQPPIHTDTQYF

j_call: TRBJ2-3
d_call: TRBD2
clone_size: -
cdr3_length: 16
v_call: TRBV6-5
cdr3_nt: TGTGCCAGCAGTTACTCGGGACTAGCGGGGACAGATACGCAGTATTTT
cdr3_aa: CASSYSGLAGTDTQYF

j_call: TRBJ1-2
d_call: TRBD1
clone_size: -
cdr3_length: 13
v_call: TRBV19
cdr3_nt: TGTGCCAGTAGTAGAGGGACAGGGGACGGCTACACCTTC
cdr3_aa: CASSRGTGDGYTF

j_call: TRBJ2-1
d_call: TRBD2
clone_size: many
cdr3_length: 12
v_call: TRBV12-3/TRBV12-4
cdr3_nt: TGTGCCAGCAATCATCCGGGGGGTGAGCAGTTCTTC
cdr3_aa: CASNHPGGEQFF

j_call: TRBJ2-3
d_call: -
clone_size: few
cdr3_length: 16
v_call: TRBV24-1
cdr3_nt: TGTGCCACCAGTGATAGGACATCCGCTAGCACAGATACGCAGTATTTT
cdr3_aa: CATSDRTSASTDTQYF

j_call: TRBJ1-3
d_call: -
clone_size: -
cdr3_length: 16
v_call: TRBV6-1
cdr3_nt: TGTGCCAGCAGTCTCACGGGAACAGCCTCTGGAAACACCATATATTTT
cdr3_aa: CASSLTGTASGNTIYF

j_call: TRBJ2-1
d_call: -
clone_size: -
cdr3_length: 13
v_call: TRBV3-1
cdr3_nt: TGTGCCAGCAGCCAAGCCCGTCGGGACTCCTATATCTTC
cdr3_aa: CASSQARRDSYIF

j_call: TRBJ2-3
d_call: -
clone_size: many
cdr3_length: 15
v_call: TRBV11-2
cdr3_nt: TGTGCCAGCAGCTTCCGCGGGCTAGGGACAGATACGCAGTATTTT
cdr3_aa: CASSFRGLGTDTQYF

j_call: TRBJ2-3
d_call: TRBD1
clone_size: many
cdr3_length: 15
v_call: TRBV20-1
cdr3_nt: TGCAGTGCAAGAAGAGGGACAGATTTCACAGATACGCAGTATTTT
cdr3_aa: CSARRGTDFTDTQYF

j_call: TRBJ1-5
d_call: -
clone_size: -
cdr3_length: 14
v_call: TRBV12-3/TRBV12-4
cdr3_nt: TGTGCCAGCAAAGCCGGGGGAACCACTCAGCCCCAGCATTTT
cdr3_aa: CASKAGGTTQPQHF

j_call: TRBJ2-3
d_call: -
clone_size: many
cdr3_length: 12
v_call: TRBV29-1
cdr3_nt: TGCAGCGTGGGACTTCGCACCCATACGCAGTATTTT
cdr3_aa: CSVGLRTHTQYF

j_call: TRBJ2-3
d_call: -
clone_size: many
cdr3_length: 15
v_call: TRBV10-1
cdr3_nt: TGCGCCAGCAGTAGGACGGCGGGAAGCGCAGATACGCAGTATTTT
cdr3_aa: CASSRTAGSADTQYF

j_call: TRBJ2-1
d_call: TRBD2
clone_size: -
cdr3_length: 13
v_call: TRBV10-3
cdr3_nt: TGTGCCATCAGTGAGGCGCTAGCGGGATGGAAGTTCTTC
cdr3_aa: CAISEALAGWKFF

j_call: TRBJ2-3
d_call: TRBD1
clone_size: few
cdr3_length: 15
v_call: TRBV5-8
cdr3_nt: TGTGCCAGCAGCAGGGACAGCCCGGAGGTAGATACGCAGTATTTT
cdr3_aa: CASSRDSPEVDTQYF

j_call: TRBJ2-5
d_call: -
clone_size: many
cdr3_length: 16
v_call: TRBV27
cdr3_nt: TGTGCCAGCAGTTTAGGAGCCAGCCGGTCCGTAGAGACCCAGTACTTC
cdr3_aa: CASSLGASRSVETQYF

j_call: TRBJ2-2
d_call: TRBD1
clone_size: many
cdr3_length: 15
v_call: TRBV28
cdr3_nt: TGTGCCAGCAGGACAGGGTCCTCGAACACCGGGGAGCTGTTTTTT
cdr3_aa: CASRTGSSNTGELFF

j_call: TRBJ2-7
d_call: TRBD2
clone_size: -
cdr3_length: 16
v_call: TRBV29-1
cdr3_nt: TGCAGCGTTGAAGATCTTCGGGCGGGAGGGCCGGGTGAGCAGTACTTC
cdr3_aa: CSVEDLRAGGPGEQYF

j_call: TRBJ2-2
d_call: -
clone_size: many
cdr3_length: 12
v_call: TRBV11-2
cdr3_nt: TGTGCCAGCAGCTTAGAGCGGGTGGAGCTGTTTTTT
cdr3_aa: CASSLERVELFF

j_call: TRBJ2-7
d_call: -
clone_size: many
cdr3_length: 15
v_call: TRBV28
cdr3_nt: TGTGCCAGCAGTTTAGCCCCCGGGGGGCACTACGAGCAGTACTTC
cdr3_aa: CASSLAPGGHYEQYF

j_call: TRBJ2-7
d_call: TRBD2
clone_size: many
cdr3_length: 14
v_call: TRBV5-1
cdr3_nt: TGCGCCAGCAGCTTGGATAGCGGGAGGCACGAGCAGTACTTC
cdr3_aa: CASSLDSGRHEQYF

j_call: TRBJ2-1
d_call: TRBD1
clone_size: -
cdr3_length: 15
v_call: TRBV29-1
cdr3_nt: TGCAGCGTTGAAGCGTTCGGGACAGGGGGCAATGAGCAGTTCTTC
cdr3_aa: CSVEAFGTGGNEQFF

j_call: TRBJ1-1
d_call: TRBD1
clone_size: -
cdr3_length: 15
v_call: TRBV9
cdr3_nt: TGTGCCAGCAGCCGGGGCAGGGGGTTGAACACTGAAGCTTTCTTT
cdr3_aa: CASSRGRGLNTEAFF

j_call: TRBJ2-7
d_call: -
clone_size: -
cdr3_length: 15
v_call: TRBV7-9
cdr3_nt: TGTGCCAGCAGCTCCAAGCGGACTGGGCGATACGAGCAGTACTTC
cdr3_aa: CASSSKRTGRYEQYF

j_call: TRBJ2-5
d_call: TRBD2
clone_size: many
cdr3_length: 13
v_call: TRBV6-2/TRBV6-3
cdr3_nt: TGTGCCAGCCAGACTAGCAGGCAGGAGACCCAGTACTTC
cdr3_aa: CASQTSRQETQYF

j_call: TRBJ2-1
d_call: TRBD2
clone_size: many
cdr3_length: 14
v_call: TRBV30
cdr3_nt: TGTGCCTGGAGTGTAATCGGGAGGAGCAATGAGCAGTTCTTC
cdr3_aa: CAWSVIGRSNEQFF

j_call: TRBJ1-3
d_call: -
clone_size: many
cdr3_length: 15
v_call: TRBV20-1
cdr3_nt: TGCAGTGCTAGAGATTCATCACGGGGGGGAAACACCATATATTTT
cdr3_aa: CSARDSSRGGNTIYF

j_call: TRBJ1-1
d_call: TRBD1
clone_size: many
cdr3_length: 13
v_call: TRBV2
cdr3_nt: TGTGCCACCCGACAGGGGGTTGGCACTGAAGCTTTCTTT
cdr3_aa: CATRQGVGTEAFF

j_call: TRBJ2-7
d_call: -
clone_size: many
cdr3_length: 12
v_call: TRBV29-1
cdr3_nt: TGCAGCGTTACGACAGGGAGGAACGAGCAGTACTTC
cdr3_aa: CSVTTGRNEQYF

j_call: TRBJ1-5
d_call: TRBD1
clone_size: -
cdr3_length: 17
v_call: TRBV20-1
cdr3_nt: TGCAGTGCCGCGGGGACAGGGGGAGGCTATAGCAATCAGCCCCAGCATTTT
cdr3_aa: CSAAGTGGGYSNQPQHF